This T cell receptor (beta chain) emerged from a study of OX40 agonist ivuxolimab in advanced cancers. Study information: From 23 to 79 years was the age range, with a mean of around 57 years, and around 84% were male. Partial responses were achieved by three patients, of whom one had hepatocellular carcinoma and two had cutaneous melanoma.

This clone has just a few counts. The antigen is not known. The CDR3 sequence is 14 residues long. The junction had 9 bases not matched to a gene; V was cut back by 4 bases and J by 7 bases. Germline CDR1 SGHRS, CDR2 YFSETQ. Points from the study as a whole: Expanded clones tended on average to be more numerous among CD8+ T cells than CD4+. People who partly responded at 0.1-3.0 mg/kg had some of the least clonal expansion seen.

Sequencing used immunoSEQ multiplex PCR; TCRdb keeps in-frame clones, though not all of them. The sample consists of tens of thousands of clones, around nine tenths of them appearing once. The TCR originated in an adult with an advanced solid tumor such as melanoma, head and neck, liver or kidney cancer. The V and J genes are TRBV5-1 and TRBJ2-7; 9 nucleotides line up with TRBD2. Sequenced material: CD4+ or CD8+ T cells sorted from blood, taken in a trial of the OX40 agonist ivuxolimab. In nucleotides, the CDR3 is TGCGCCAGCAGCCTTAGCGGGAGATCTTGGGAGCAGTACTTC. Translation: CASSLSGRSWEQYF. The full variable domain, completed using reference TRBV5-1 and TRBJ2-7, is KAGVTQTPRYLIKTRGQQVTLSCSPISGHRSVSWYQQTPGQGLQFLFEYFSETQRNKGNFPGRFSGRQFSNSRSEMNVSTLELGDSALYLCASSLSGRSWEQYFGPGTRLTVT.